What follows are 25 T cell receptor beta chains derived from one specimen sequenced in a study of cytomegalovirus exposure and HLA in healthy donors. Researchers ran the PCR with 60 Vbeta and 13 Jbeta primers. This table comes from immunoSEQ multiplex PCR, and its TCRdb copy is limited to in-frame clones, with some not included. The table shows around 250,000 clones, with about 80% occurring only once. Sequencing input: PBMCs. The origin of the receptors is a woman in her fifties or sixties in good health and CMV-seropositive.

The V gene is TRBV5-1, the J gene TRBJ2-7, with TRBD2 matching 8 bases. Germline CDR1 and CDR2: SGHRS and YFSETQ. The CDR3 has 13 residues. After removal of 7 bases from V and 6 bases from J, the junction contained 9 bases not matched to a gene. For the CDR3, the DNA is TGCGCCAGCCAGTTGTGGGGACTAGGCGAGCAGTACTTC. Translating it yields CASQLWGLGEQYF.

The J gene is TRBJ1-4, the V gene TRBV10-3, with D perhaps matching TRBD1 (5 bases). Trimming removed 10 bases from V and 5 bases from J, with 14 bases in between. The germline gives CDR1 ENHRY, CDR2 SYGVKD. The CDR3 is made up of 13 amino acids. CDR3 nucleotide sequence: TGTGCCACCTCCGGGGGGGACAATGAAAAACTGTTTTTT. Protein product: CATSGGDNEKLFF.

This chain joins TRBV4-2 and TRBJ2-3; tentative D call: TRBD2 (5 bases). Germline-derived CDR1 and CDR2 are LGHNA and YNFKEQ. With 0 bases removed from V and 2 bases from J, the gap between germline ends came to 15 bases. There are 17 residues in the CDR3. The CDR3 DNA sequence: TGTGCCAGCAGCCAAGATCGAGGGCGGACGTACACAGATACGCAGTATTTT. Translation gives CASSQDRGRTYTDTQYF.

The chain is built from TRBV6-5 and TRBJ2-1, with 10 bases matching TRBD2. V was clipped by 5 bases and J by 7 bases; unmatched bases: 5. Germline V gene lookup returns CDR1 MNHEY and CDR2 SVGAGI. There are 14 residues in the CDR3. CDR3 sequence: CASSTGTSVNEQFF. The DNA for the CDR3 is TGTGCCAGCAGTACCGGGACTAGCGTTAATGAGCAGTTCTTC.

V usage is TRBV29-1 and J usage is TRBJ2-7; 9 bases agree with TRBD2. The length of the CDR3 is 13 residues. Germline V gene data show CDR1 as SQVTM and CDR2 as ANQGSEA. The V gene end was trimmed by 2 bases and the J gene end by 6 bases; junction bases not matched to a gene: 5. CDR3 nucleotides: TGCAGCGTTGAAAGCGCGGGGGGGGGCGAGCAGTACTTC. The encoded protein is CSVESAGGGEQYF.

This clone was seen a few times. The chain recombines TRBV11-1 with TRBJ2-1; D ambiguous. V was trimmed by 5 bases and J by 10 bases, leaving 12 bases between them. Germline V gene sequence: CDR1 SGHAT, CDR2 FQDESV (reference sequence). The CDR3 sequence is 12 residues long. The CDR3: CASSHRSREQFF. Written as DNA, the CDR3 is TGTGCCAGCAGCCACCGTTCCAGGGAGCAGTTCTTC.

V gene TRBV5-1 combines with J gene TRBJ2-3; no reliable D call. The ends were cut back, 3 bases at V and 1 base at J, with 12 bases in the middle. Germline V gene lookup returns CDR1 SGHRS and CDR2 YFSETQ. The CDR3 covers 15 residues. CDR3 sequence: CASSYQEGGTDTQYF. The CDR3 region has the DNA TGCGCCAGCAGCTATCAGGAAGGTGGCACAGATACGCAGTATTTT.

This sequence joins TRBV7-3 and TRBJ2-1; 11 nucleotides match TRBD2. Germline CDR1 reads SGHTA; CDR2 reads FQGTGA. The CDR3 consists of 15 residues. V was pared by 0 bases and J by 10 bases, with 5 bases of the junction left unmatched. The CDR3 nucleotides are TGTGCCAGCAGCTTAACGTCCCTAGCGGGAGGCGAGCAGTTCTTC. It translates to CASSLTSLAGGEQFF. Variable domain in full (rest from reference TRBV7-3 and TRBJ2-1): GAGVSQTPSNKVTEKGKYVELRCDPISGHTALYWYRQSLGQGPEFLIYFQGTGAADDSGLPNDRFFAVRPEGSVSTLKIQRTERGDSAVYLCASSLTSLAGGEQFFGPGTRLTVL.

The CDR3 is CASSLSTDLSYNEQYF. The CDR3 DNA sequence: TGCGCCAGCAGCTTGAGTACGGACTTAAGTTATAACGAGCAGTACTTC. J is TRBJ2-7 and V is TRBV5-1; TRBD2 is a possible D gene (5 bases). Trimming removed 1 base from V and 5 bases from J, with 19 bases in between. The length of the CDR3 is 16 residues. The germline gives CDR1 SGHRS, CDR2 YFSETQ.

The genes are TRBV5-1 and TRBJ1-2; tentative D call: TRBD1 (6 bases). Germline CDR1 reads SGHRS; CDR2 reads YFSETQ. Trimming stripped 0 bases from V and 2 bases from J, with 8 bases between. This CDR3 region has 14 residues. The CDR3 loop is CASSLGGLNYGYTF. The CDR3 DNA sequence: TGCGCCAGCAGCTTGGGGGGGCTAAACTATGGCTACACCTTC.

The chain links TRBV7-2 to TRBJ1-1; D unresolved. Trimming stripped 0 bases from V and 0 bases from J, with 11 bases between. In germline, CDR1 is SGHTA, CDR2 FQGNSA. The CDR3 is 16 residues long. CDR3 region: CASSLAGRFVNTEAFF. CDR3 sequence (DNA): TGTGCCAGCAGCTTAGCGGGGAGATTCGTGAACACTGAAGCTTTCTTT.

The gene calls are TRBV25-1 and TRBJ1-2, with unresolved D. Trimming shortened V by 5 bases and J by 3 bases, and 13 bases separated the two germline ends. Germline CDR1 is MGHDK and CDR2 is SYGVNS. There are 14 residues in the CDR3. The chain's CDR3 is CASSPPGIHYGYTF. The CDR3 DNA reads as TGTGCCAGCAGTCCCCCCGGGATTCACTATGGCTACACCTTC.

The chain is built from TRBV7-8 and TRBJ2-1; D remains unclear. Germline V CDR1 and CDR2: SGHVS, FQNEAQ. This CDR3 contains 17 residues. Trimming removed 5 bases from V and 1 base from J, with 18 bases in between. In DNA, the CDR3 is TGTGCCAGCAGCCCGCATCGGGTTCATCTATCCTACAATGAGCAGTTCTTC. Encoded protein: CASSPHRVHLSYNEQFF.

The V and J genes are TRBV5-1 and TRBJ2-1; no clear D. CDR1 is SGHRS, CDR2 YFSETQ, per germline. The CDR3 consists of 16 residues. V dropped 0 bases and J dropped 0 bases, with 10 bases sitting between them. The CDR3 sequence is CASSLGGASSYNEQFF. The CDR3 nucleotides read TGCGCCAGCAGCTTGGGTGGTGCTAGCTCCTACAATGAGCAGTTCTTC.

This chain connects TRBV7-9 to TRBJ2-5; D remains unclear. The DNA matches TRBJ2-7 better at its end, which makes the J call doubtful. There are 13 residues in the CDR3. CDR1 and CDR2 (germline): SEHNR, FQNEAQ (reference sequence). The CDR3 region is CASSHRGAYEQYF. Here the CDR3 DNA reads TGTGCCAGCAGCCACCGTGGGGCCTACGAGCAGTACTTC.

Points on this clone: The identical CDR3 is also encoded by other nucleotide sequences in the sample. The gene calls are TRBV5-1 and TRBJ2-7; TRBD1 matches at 7 bases. CDR1 is SGHRS and CDR2 is YFSETQ in the germline V gene. V lost 4 bases to trimming and J lost 1 base; unmatched junction nucleotides: 2. CDR3 length: 13 residues. The CDR3 here is CASSLGQSYEQYF. In DNA, the CDR3 is TGCGCCAGCAGCCTGGGACAGTCCTACGAGCAGTACTTC.

This clone was seen a handful of times. The chain couples TRBV4-1 to TRBJ2-1, with D unresolved. Trimming pared 4 bases from V and 2 bases from J, leaving 18 bases between. The CDR3 runs 17 residues. Germline V gives CDR1 MGHRA, CDR2 YSYEKL. This chain's CDR3 is CASSPILGSLAYNEQFF. The CDR3 DNA follows: TGCGCCAGCAGCCCTATCCTCGGTAGCCTGGCCTACAATGAGCAGTTCTTC.

The rearrangement joins TRBV9 to TRBJ2-3; 9 bases fit TRBD2. Trimming at V came to 2 bases and at J to 1 base, leaving 2 bases not matched to a gene. CDR1 is SGDLS and CDR2 is YYNGEE in the germline V gene. The CDR3 spans 15 residues. DNA for the CDR3: TGTGCCAGCAGCGTGGGGACTAGCCGCACAGATACGCAGTATTTT. Translation gives CASSVGTSRTDTQYF.

The J gene is TRBJ1-2, the V gene TRBV19; D is uncertain. Germline-derived CDR1 and CDR2 are LNHDA and SQIVND (reference sequence). The ends were cut back, 0 bases at V and 6 bases at J, with 11 bases in the middle. The CDR3 is made up of 14 amino acids. The CDR3 DNA follows: TGTGCCAGTAGTATAGATCCACGAGAAGATGGCTACACCTTC. Encoded protein: CASSIDPREDGYTF.

Concerning this clone itself: The sample holds other DNA sequences that translate to the same CDR3. This chain connects TRBV9 to TRBJ2-5; 7 bases are a match to TRBD2. The germline gives CDR1 SGDLS, CDR2 YYNGEE. CDR3 size: 15 residues. V was pared by 4 bases and J by 1 base, with 7 bases of the junction left unmatched. CDR3 in DNA: TGTGCCAGCAGCAGGACTAGTGGGAGCCAAGAGACCCAGTACTTC. Its protein is CASSRTSGSQETQYF.

CDR3 amino acids: CASGRGQISEAFF. The DNA for the CDR3 is TGTGCTAGTGGTCGTGGACAGATCTCTGAAGCTTTCTTT. The chain joins TRBV12-5 to TRBJ1-1; possible D gene TRBD1, 6 bases. CDR1 is LGHNT and CDR2 is FRNRAP in the germline V gene. This CDR3 has 13 amino acids. Trimming pared 5 bases from V and 6 bases from J, leaving 13 bases between.

This rearrangement joins TRBV4-1 to TRBJ2-4, with a tentative D call TRBD2 (6 bases). The CDR3 is made up of 14 amino acids. Trimming took off 2 bases at V and 6 bases at J, with 11 bases between the two ends. CDR1 is MGHRA, CDR2 YSYEKL, per germline. The CDR3 sequence is CASSQPFGGNIQYF. The CDR3 DNA reads TGCGCCAGCAGCCAACCCTTCGGGGGAAACATTCAGTACTTC.

CDR3 nucleotides: TGTGCCACCCAACGGCCGGACAGGGTAGACGAAAAACTGTTTTTT. It codes for CATQRPDRVDEKLFF. The J gene is TRBJ1-4, the V gene TRBV21-1; TRBD1 is the table's D call, not checked against the DNA. TRBV21-1 is noted as a pseudogene. This CDR3 contains 15 residues.

The chain couples TRBV9 to TRBJ1-1; 9 bases map to TRBD1. The length of the CDR3 is 16 residues. Trimming took 1 base from V and 6 from J; bases not matched to a gene: 10. Germline CDR1 SGDLS, CDR2 YYNGEE. DNA for the CDR3: TGTGCCAGCAGCGTAATTAGGACGGACAGGGGCCCTGAAGCTTTCTTT. This codes for CASSVIRTDRGPEAFF.

The chain combines TRBV7-3 with TRBJ1-3; 7 nucleotides align to TRBD1. V lost 2 bases, J lost 4 bases, and 5 bases stayed unmatched. This CDR3 is built from 15 residues. Germline V lookup: CDR1 SGHTA, CDR2 FQGTGA. For the CDR3, the DNA is TGTGCCAGCAGCTTACTGACAGGGCCCGGAAACACCATATATTTT. Translation: CASSLLTGPGNTIYF.